Each of the 29 T cell receptor beta chains below was sequenced from the same sample in a study of CD8 T cell repertoires and HIV-1 epitope variants. The antigens these receptors bind are not known. Libraries were prepared by immunoSEQ multiplex PCR; TCRdb keeps only in-frame clonotypes and omits some of them. The table has 6,000 or so clones, roughly 60% seen once. The sample taken for sequencing was cultured CD8+ T cells derived from PBMCs. These receptors originate from a male donor with HIV.

CDR3 loop: CASSYSGTSGQETQYF. In nucleotides, the CDR3 is TGTGCCAGCAGTTACTCCGGGACTAGCGGCCAAGAGACCCAGTACTTC. V and J are TRBV6-5 and TRBJ2-5, with 11 bases identical to TRBD2. The V and J ends lost 0 bases and 1 base, in that order; junction bases with no gene match: 1. The germline V gene has CDR1 MNHEY and CDR2 SVGAGI. The CDR3 extends over 16 amino acids.

This chain joins TRBV7-8 and TRBJ2-5; TRBD2 matches at 10 bases. The V gene's germline CDR1 is SGHVS and CDR2 FQNEAQ. The CDR3 length is 14 residues. Unmatched junction bases numbered 7, after V lost 7 bases and J lost 5 bases. CDR3 protein: CASTPGLASETQYF. CDR3 nucleotide sequence: TGTGCCAGCACCCCGGGACTAGCGTCCGAGACCCAGTACTTC.

This clone has more than one count but fewer than ten. This sequence joins TRBV5-5 and TRBJ2-3; 8 bases map to TRBD1. The V and J ends lost 5 bases and 0 bases, in that order; junction bases with no gene match: 17. The CDR3 is 19 amino acids. The germline V gene encodes CDR1 SGHKS and CDR2 YYEKEE (reference sequence). The CDR3 DNA is TGTGCCAGCAGTCTTCTTCCCGGTCAGGGGGCGGAAAGCACAGATACGCAGTATTTT. This translates into CASSLLPGQGAESTDTQYF.

This chain uses TRBV18 with TRBJ1-2; 9 nucleotides match TRBD1. The CDR3 is 17 residues long. CDR1 is KGHSH and CDR2 is LQKENI in the germline V gene. V dropped 5 bases and J dropped 4; count of bases not matched to a gene: 14. In DNA form, the CDR3 reads TGTGCCAGCTCAACCCGGACAGGGGAGGCTCCCGTCTATGGCTACACCTTC. Translating gives CASSTRTGEAPVYGYTF.

This clone is deemed medium-sized. The V and J genes are TRBV19 and TRBJ2-7; 10 bases fit TRBD2. Trimming took 5 bases from V and 1 from J; bases not matched to a gene: 17. The germline V gene encodes CDR1 LNHDA and CDR2 SQIVND (reference sequence). This CDR3 has 19 amino acids. This chain's CDR3 is CASSPPSGGHLFNSYEQYF. CDR3 coding DNA: TGTGCCAGTAGTCCTCCTAGCGGGGGCCATCTCTTTAATTCCTACGAGCAGTACTTC.

This chain links TRBV9 with TRBJ1-1; D ambiguous. The CDR3 is 13 residues long. The germline V gene encodes CDR1 SGDLS and CDR2 YYNGEE. V gave up 0 bases and J gave up 0 bases, with 3 bases separating them. DNA of the CDR3: TGTGCCAGCAGCGTAGCAATGAACACTGAAGCTTTCTTT. Its translation is CASSVAMNTEAFF.

The rearrangement joins TRBV4-2 to TRBJ2-7; the match to TRBD1 covers 8 bases. V lost 0 bases to trimming and J lost 0 bases; unmatched junction nucleotides: 4. Per germline, CDR1 LGHNA and CDR2 YNFKEQ. CDR3 length: 16 amino acids. The CDR3 coding sequence is TGTGCCAGCAGCCAAGAAAAGGGGACAGGCTCCTACGAGCAGTACTTC. This encodes CASSQEKGTGSYEQYF.

This clone was seen only once. This chain uses TRBV5-1 with TRBJ2-2, with D maybe TRBD2 (6 bases). Looked up from germline, CDR1 is SGHRS and CDR2 is YFSETQ. The CDR3 covers 16 residues. V gave up 4 bases and J gave up 5 bases, with 18 bases separating them. In nucleotides, the CDR3 is TGCGCCAGCAGCGCCGGTTTTTGGGGGGAAACCGGGGAGCTGTTTTTT. It encodes CASSAGFWGETGELFF.

This chain uses TRBV7-2 with TRBJ2-3, with D perhaps TRBD2 (6 bases). Between the trimmed V and J ends, which lost 0 bases and 11 bases, there was a span of 6 bases. The CDR3 contains 11 residues. Per the germline V gene, CDR1 is SGHTA and CDR2 is FQGNSA. The CDR3 nucleotides read TGTGCCAGCAGCTTAGCCGGGGGGCAGTATTTT. Translated, it gives CASSLAGGQYF.

The chain combines TRBV7-6 with TRBJ2-3; TRBD2 aligns across 8 bases. The germline V gene encodes CDR1 SGHVS and CDR2 FNYEAQ. The CDR3 covers 15 residues. V shed 7 bases and J 0 bases; nucleotides not matched to a gene: 6. In nucleotides, the CDR3 is TGTGCCAGCAACGGGGGGGGTTCTAGCACAGATACGCAGTATTTT. This codes for CASNGGGSSTDTQYF.

The CDR3 protein is CASSPYNSPLHF. DNA of the CDR3: TGTGCCAGCAGTCCCTATAATTCACCCCTCCACTTT. The V call is TRBV27, the J call TRBJ1-6; D is unresolved. V lost 5 bases and J 2 bases, leaving 1 base between the germline ends. The CDR3 has 12 amino acids. Germline CDR1 reads MNHEY; CDR2 reads SMNVEV (reference sequence).

The CDR3 loop is CASREDLNTEAFF. CDR3 coding DNA: TGTGCCAGCAGAGAAGACTTGAACACTGAAGCTTTCTTT. The chain combines TRBV5-5 with TRBJ1-1; D call uncertain. The V gene lost 5 bases and the J gene lost 0 bases, with 8 bases spanning the gap. CDR1 SGHKS and CDR2 YYEKEE come from the germline V gene (reference sequence). This CDR3 comprises 13 residues. Variable domain in full (rest from reference TRBV5-5 and TRBJ1-1): DAGVTQSPTHLIKTRGQQVTLRCSPISGHKSVSWYQQVLGQGPQFIFQYYEKEERGRGNFPDRFSARQFPNYSSELNVNALLLGDSALYLCASREDLNTEAFFGQGTRLTVV.

This clone was observed a few times. This rearrangement joins TRBV6-5 to TRBJ1-3; the D gene is possibly TRBD1 (5 bases). Trimming left V 0 bases short and J 0 bases short, with 6 bases between. The CDR3 sequence is 15 residues long. Germline values: CDR1 MNHEY, CDR2 SVGAGI. The CDR3 sequence: CASSYSGGSGNTIYF. CDR3 coding DNA: TGTGCCAGCAGTTACTCCGGGGGCTCTGGAAACACCATATATTTT.

In this sample, this clone turned up once. The V and J genes are TRBV10-2 and TRBJ2-4; the D call may be TRBD1 or TRBD2 (5 bases each). Germline V gene lookup returns CDR1 WSHSY and CDR2 SAAADI. This CDR3 is 12 amino acids long. V was pared by 7 bases and J by 4 bases, with 8 bases between. Here the CDR3 reads CASTGAKNIQYF. The CDR3 bases are TGCGCCAGCACCGGGGCAAAAAACATTCAGTACTTC.

V usage is TRBV13 and J usage is TRBJ2-3; D might be TRBD1 (7 bases). The germline V and J ends were trimmed by 5 bases and 3 bases, with 18 bases remaining between them. The CDR3 is made up of 16 amino acids. CDR1 is PRHDT, CDR2 FYEKMQ, per germline (reference sequence). The CDR3 reads CASSPPGRGRTDTQYF. CDR3 sequence (DNA): TGTGCCAGCAGCCCCCCGGGCAGGGGGAGGACAGATACGCAGTATTTT.

With regard to this clone: An end of the junction differs from the germline gene, which may be a read error. The rearrangement uses TRBV28 and TRBJ2-7; possible D gene TRBD2, 5 bases. CDR3 length: 15 residues. CDR1 is MDHEN, CDR2 SYDVKM, per germline. The CDR3 region has the DNA TGTGCCAGCAGTTTAGAGGGCCAGTCCCCCTACGGGCAGTACTTC. Translating gives CASSLEGQSPYGQYF.

The chain is built from TRBV27 and TRBJ1-2; 7 nucleotides match TRBD1. V trimming: 5 bases; J trimming: 6 bases; junction bases outside the gene matches: 12. The CDR3 is 15 amino acids. CDR1 and CDR2 from the germline V gene are MNHEY and SMNVEV (reference sequence). The CDR3 region has the DNA TGTGCCAGCAGTCCAAACTTCGAGACAGGGCATGGCTACACCTTC. Protein sequence: CASSPNFETGHGYTF.

The rearrangement joins TRBV30 to TRBJ1-5, with D unresolved. Germline V CDR1 and CDR2: GTSNPN, SVGIG (reference sequence). The CDR3 is 13 amino acids. Trimming removed 5 bases from V and 3 bases from J, with 11 bases in between. The CDR3 sequence: CAWRASDNQPQHF. The CDR3 DNA follows: TGTGCCTGGCGGGCCTCGGACAATCAGCCCCAGCATTTT.

The chain links TRBV14 to TRBJ2-3, with D hard to call. Germline V gene lookup returns CDR1 SGHDN and CDR2 FVKESK. The CDR3 is 14 residues long. Trimming removed 1 base at V and 2 bases at J, with 7 bases between. DNA of the CDR3: TGTGCCAGCAGCCAAGTAGTTTTCACAGATACGCAGTATTTT. This codes for CASSQVVFTDTQYF.

The V and J genes are TRBV9 and TRBJ1-2; D call uncertain. This CDR3 spans 13 amino acids. Trimming pared 0 bases from V and 1 base from J, leaving 4 bases between. The germline CDR1 and CDR2 sequences are SGDLS and YYNGEE. CDR3 nucleotide sequence: TGTGCCAGCAGCGTAGATGATAACTATGGCTACACCTTC. Translating gives CASSVDDNYGYTF.

The chain combines TRBV5-4 with TRBJ1-2; TRBD1 matches at 7 bases. This CDR3 has 13 amino acids. V dropped 4 bases and J dropped 7; count of bases not matched to a gene: 7. Germline assignment: CDR1 SGHNT and CDR2 YYREEE (reference sequence). CDR3 DNA sequence: TGTGCCAGCAGCCCGCAGGAGGGGGCTGGCTACACCTTC. Protein: CASSPQEGAGYTF.

CDR3 loop: CASSLSGPLGTEAFF. In DNA, the CDR3 is TGTGCCAGCAGTTTATCTGGGCCCTTAGGCACTGAAGCTTTCTTT. This rearrangement joins TRBV27 to TRBJ1-1; D not resolved. V lost 0 bases, J lost 4 bases, and 12 bases lay in between. The CDR3 covers 15 residues. The germline CDR1 and CDR2 sequences are MNHEY and SMNVEV (reference sequence).

The V and J genes are TRBV19 and TRBJ1-1, with D hard to call. Germline assignment: CDR1 LNHDA and CDR2 SQIVND (reference sequence). CDR3 length equals 13 residues. V was clipped by 3 bases and J by 3 bases, with 8 bases between them. CDR3 sequence: CASSIGQYTEAFF. CDR3 coding DNA: TGTGCCAGTAGTATCGGGCAGTACACTGAAGCTTTCTTT.

This chain links TRBV29-1 with TRBJ2-7; 8 positions agree with TRBD2. Trimming at V came to 4 bases and at J to 2 bases, leaving 10 bases not matched to a gene. This CDR3 region has 15 residues. Germline V gives CDR1 SQVTM, CDR2 ANQGSEA. The CDR3: CSVVLGLADTYEQYF. CDR3 bases: TGCAGCGTTGTTTTAGGACTAGCCGATACCTACGAGCAGTACTTC.

This clone was counted between two and nine times. The chain combines TRBV6-5 with TRBJ2-7; D remains unclear. Germline CDR1 is MNHEY and CDR2 is SVGAGI. The length of the CDR3 is 14 residues. Trimming removed 5 bases at V and 0 bases at J, with 11 bases between. CDR3 coding DNA: TGTGCCAGCAGTCCCGTGGGATCCTCCTACGAGCAGTACTTC. It encodes CASSPVGSSYEQYF.

This rearrangement joins TRBV6-5 to TRBJ2-7, with TRBD2 matching 8 bases. The germline gives CDR1 MNHEY, CDR2 SVGAGI. V gave up 2 bases and J gave up 1 base; unmatched junction bases: 1. The CDR3 extends over 14 amino acids. CDR3 coding DNA: TGTGCCAGCAGTTACAGCGGGGGTTCCTACGAGCAGTACTTC. It translates to CASSYSGGSYEQYF.

Notes on this clone: Relative to the germline gene, one junction end is altered; a read error may explain this. This chain uses TRBV7-7 with TRBJ2-7; TRBD1 matches at 8 bases. Germline assignment: CDR1 SSHAT and CDR2 FNYEAQ (reference sequence). The CDR3 runs 14 residues. CDR3 loop: CASSPRQGSGEQYF. In DNA, the CDR3 is TGTGCTAGCAGCCCCCGACAGGGGTCGGGCGAGCAGTACTTC.

The chain is built from TRBV10-3 and TRBJ2-7; 8 positions match TRBD2. The CDR3 is 14 residues long. Per the germline V gene, CDR1 is ENHRY and CDR2 is SYGVKD. The trim removed 2 bases at V and 6 bases at J, leaving 6 bases unmatched. For the CDR3, the DNA is TGTGCCATCAGTGAGCCCGGGGGGGGCGGCGAGCAGTACTTC. It yields the protein CAISEPGGGGEQYF.

J is TRBJ1-1 and V is TRBV13, with 12 bases aligning to TRBD1. Trimming at V came to 4 bases and at J to 4 bases, leaving 4 bases not matched to a gene. Per germline, CDR1 PRHDT and CDR2 FYEKMQ (reference sequence). This CDR3 contains 15 residues. The CDR3: CASSSGQGAGTEAFF. In DNA form, the CDR3 reads TGTGCCAGCAGCTCGGGACAGGGGGCGGGCACTGAAGCTTTCTTT.